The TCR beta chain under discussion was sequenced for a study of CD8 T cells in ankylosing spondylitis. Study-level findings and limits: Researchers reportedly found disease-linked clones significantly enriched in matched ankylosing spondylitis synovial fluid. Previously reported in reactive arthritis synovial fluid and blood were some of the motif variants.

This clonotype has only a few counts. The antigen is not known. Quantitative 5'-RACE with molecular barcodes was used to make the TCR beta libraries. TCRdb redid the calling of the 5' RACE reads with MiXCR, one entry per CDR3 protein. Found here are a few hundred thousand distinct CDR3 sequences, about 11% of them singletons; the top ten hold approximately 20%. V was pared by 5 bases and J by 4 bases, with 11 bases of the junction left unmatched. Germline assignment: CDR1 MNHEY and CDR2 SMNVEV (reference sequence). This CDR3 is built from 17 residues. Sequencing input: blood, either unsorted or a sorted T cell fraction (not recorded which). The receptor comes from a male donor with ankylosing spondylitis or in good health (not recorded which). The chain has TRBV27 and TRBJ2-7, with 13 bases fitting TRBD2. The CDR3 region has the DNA TGTGCCAGCAGTCACCCGGGACTAGCGGGGCAGCTATACGAGCAGTACTTC. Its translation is CASSHPGLAGQLYEQYF.